These 16 T cell receptor beta chains share one sample of origin, sequenced in a study of technical replicates of blood from several donors. TCRdb's copy holds only in-frame clones and misses some; the assay was immunoSEQ multiplex PCR. The table includes under 95,000 clones, about 95% detected once. The sample comprised T cells isolated from PBMCs. Receptor source: a human donor in good health.

The rearrangement links TRBV6-4 to TRBJ2-3; tentative D call: TRBD2 (7 bases). Trimming removed 0 bases at V and 2 bases at J, with 12 bases between. The CDR3 is 16 residues long. Germline V gene lookup returns CDR1 MRHNA and CDR2 SNTAGT. Written as DNA, the CDR3 is TGTGCCAGCAGTGACTCGACGGCGGGGGCCACAGATACGCAGTATTTT. Translating gives CASSDSTAGATDTQYF.

This chain uses TRBV5-1 with TRBJ2-3, with 10 bases fitting TRBD2. Germline CDR1 and CDR2: SGHRS and YFSETQ. The CDR3 sequence is 19 residues long. V shed 2 bases and J 2 bases; nucleotides not matched to a gene: 14. CDR3 protein: CASSFHGRSLAGATDTQYF. In DNA, the CDR3 is TGCGCCAGCAGCTTCCATGGTCGCAGCCTAGCGGGGGCCACAGATACGCAGTATTTT.

The V and J genes are TRBV4-1 and TRBJ2-7, with D possibly matching TRBD1 (6 bases). Germline CDR1 reads MGHRA; CDR2 reads YSYEKL. This CDR3 has 15 amino acids. The ends were cut back, 0 bases at V and 7 bases at J, with 16 bases in the middle. CDR3 protein: CASSQEHREYFEQYF. CDR3 sequence (DNA): TGCGCCAGCAGCCAAGAGCACAGGGAGTACTTTGAGCAGTACTTC.

The gene calls are TRBV7-2 and TRBJ2-7; D may be TRBD1 (5 bases). Trimming cost V 5 bases and J 1 base, with 9 bases left between them. CDR1 and CDR2 (germline): SGHTA, FQGNSA. This CDR3 comprises 13 residues. The CDR3 sequence: CASSQDNSYEQYF. The DNA for the CDR3 is TGTGCCAGCAGCCAGGACAATTCCTACGAGCAGTACTTC.

V is TRBV27 and J is TRBJ2-7, with TRBD2 matching 7 bases. CDR3 size: 13 residues. CDR1 is MNHEY, CDR2 SMNVEV, per germline (reference sequence). J gave up 7 bases and V 4 bases, and 7 bases lay outside the gene matches. The DNA for the CDR3 is TGTGCCAGCAGTTCGAGCGGGGTAAGGGAGCAGTACTTC. It yields the protein CASSSSGVREQYF.

This clone came up a few times. The rearrangement joins TRBV19 to TRBJ1-5; TRBD1 matches at 9 bases. The ends lost 4 bases at V and 5 bases at J; junction bases unmatched: 15. The CDR3 sequence is 18 residues long. Germline V gives CDR1 LNHDA, CDR2 SQIVND (reference sequence). CDR3 in DNA: TGTGCCAGTAGTACCTCCGGGACAGGGAAAATTGTGGATCAGCCCCAGCATTTT. Translated: CASSTSGTGKIVDQPQHF.

This chain connects TRBV13 to TRBJ1-4; D not resolved. The CDR3 runs 14 residues. V dropped 6 bases and J dropped 3 bases, with 11 bases sitting between them. CDR1 is PRHDT, CDR2 FYEKMQ, per germline (reference sequence). CDR3 in DNA: TGTGCCAGCAGACGGGATCCGCCTAATGAAAAACTGTTTTTT. It is translated as CASRRDPPNEKLFF.

The V call is TRBV9, the J call TRBJ1-2; TRBD1 aligns across 7 bases. This CDR3 is 15 amino acids long. Germline loops: CDR1 SGDLS, CDR2 YYNGEE. The V and J ends lost 0 bases and 3 bases, in that order; junction bases with no gene match: 5. The CDR3 region has the DNA TGTGCCAGCAGCGTAGAAGAAGGGGGCCACTATGGCTACACCTTC. It encodes CASSVEEGGHYGYTF.

The genes are TRBV5-6 and TRBJ1-5, with D maybe TRBD1 (6 bases). The CDR3 loop spans 15 amino acids. Per germline, CDR1 SGHDT and CDR2 YYEEEE. Trimming took off 0 bases at V and 2 bases at J, with 9 bases between the two ends. CDR3 sequence reads: CASSLGGRGNQPQHF. DNA of the CDR3: TGTGCCAGCAGCTTGGGGGGGCGCGGCAATCAGCCCCAGCATTTT.

The chain uses TRBV7-9 and TRBJ1-5; D uncertain. This CDR3 has 16 residues. Trimming took 6 bases from V and 2 from J, leaving 17 bases between them. Germline V CDR1 and CDR2: SEHNR, FQNEAQ (reference sequence). CDR3 DNA sequence: TGTGCCAGCAGTACAGCGGGAGGAGGTGGCAATCAGCCCCAGCATTTT. It specifies CASSTAGGGGNQPQHF.

The chain uses TRBV10-2 and TRBJ1-2, with 7 nucleotides matching TRBD1. Germline CDR1 and CDR2: WSHSY and SAAADI. J lost 4 bases, V lost 9 bases, and 2 bases had no gene match. The CDR3 runs to 11 residues. For the CDR3, the DNA is TGCGCCAGTGGGACAGTCTATGGCTACACCTTC. It codes for CASGTVYGYTF.

The CDR3 DNA follows: TGTGCCAGCAGCCCGGGACAGGGGGCTGGTTGGTACACTGAAGCTTTCTTT. Its protein is CASSPGQGAGWYTEAFF. The chain recombines TRBV11-3 with TRBJ1-1; TRBD1 agrees at 12 bases. Trimming cost V 5 bases and J 3 bases; bases outside gene matches: 10. CDR3 length: 17 residues. CDR1 SGHNT and CDR2 YENEEA come from the germline V gene.

The V and J genes are TRBV19 and TRBJ2-7; 9 bases are shared with TRBD1. V gave up 6 bases and J gave up 6 bases; unmatched junction bases: 6. In germline, CDR1 is LNHDA, CDR2 SQIVND (reference sequence). CDR3 length: 13 residues. This chain's CDR3 is CASRAQGATEQYF. The CDR3 coding sequence is TGTGCCAGTAGGGCACAGGGGGCGACCGAGCAGTACTTC. The entire variable domain, with the rest obtained from reference TRBV19 and TRBJ2-7, is as follows: DGGITQSPKYLFRKEGQNVTLSCEQNLNHDAMYWYRQDPGQGLRLIYYSQIVNDFQKGDIAEGYSVSREKKESFPLTVTSAQKNPTAFYLCASRAQGATEQYFGPGTRLTVT.

The V and J genes are TRBV5-6 and TRBJ2-1, with D maybe TRBD1 (5 bases). Trimming cost V 4 bases and J 7 bases, with 21 bases left between them. CDR1 and CDR2 (germline): SGHDT, YYEEEE. The CDR3 is 16 amino acids. In DNA form, the CDR3 reads TGTGCCAGCAGCAGGGGTGGTCTTGGGTACGCTAATGAGCAGTTCTTC. Protein sequence: CASSRGGLGYANEQFF.

The chain uses TRBV2 and TRBJ1-3, with TRBD1 matching 9 bases. J was trimmed by 3 bases and V by 6 bases; bases with no gene match: 15. Germline loops: CDR1 SNHLY, CDR2 FYNNEI. This CDR3 has 18 residues. CDR3: CASRSRDRDRQYGNTIYF. CDR3 sequence (DNA): TGTGCCAGCAGGTCCCGGGACAGGGACAGGCAGTATGGAAACACCATATATTTT.

Remarks on this clone: Other DNA sequences from this sample encode an identical CDR3 as well. The chain uses TRBV11-2 and TRBJ1-5, with 7 bases that match TRBD1. CDR1 is SGHAT, CDR2 FQNNGV, per germline. The CDR3 has 14 amino acids. J lost 4 bases, V lost 0 bases, and 0 bases had no gene match. This CDR3 is CASSLDRGNQPQHF. DNA for the CDR3: TGTGCCAGCAGCTTAGACAGGGGGAATCAGCCCCAGCATTTT.